The 32 T cell receptor beta chains listed next were all sequenced from one sample in a study of shared clonotypes between healthy human individuals. Clones were read by immunoSEQ multiplex PCR, and TCRdb kept only the in-frame ones, dropping some. The table records some 1 million clones, roughly 80% of them present only once. Material for sequencing was memory CD4+ T cells sorted from blood. This sample's subset: CD45RA-negative fraction. Source of these receptors: a man between 18 and 29 years old in good health.

The J gene is TRBJ2-7, the V gene TRBV5-5; possible D gene TRBD2, 6 bases. CDR1 is SGHKS and CDR2 is YYEKEE in the germline V gene (reference sequence). Trimming cost V 2 bases and J 0 bases, with 12 bases left between them. The CDR3 is 15 amino acids. The CDR3 DNA reads TGTGCCAGCAGCTTTAGCGGAGGGGACTCCTACGAGCAGTACTTC. Its translation: CASSFSGGDSYEQYF.

The V and J genes are TRBV18 and TRBJ2-7; tentatively, D is TRBD1 (5 bases). Germline V lookup: CDR1 KGHSH, CDR2 LQKENI. V was pared by 3 bases and J by 6 bases, with 12 bases between. The CDR3 contains 13 residues. The CDR3 nucleotides are TGTGCCAGCTCACCTGATGGGGCCGCCGAGCAGTACTTC. Translated: CASSPDGAAEQYF.

This sequence joins TRBV5-1 and TRBJ2-7; 15 bases line up with TRBD2. V shed 4 bases, J shed 7 bases, and the junction held 6 bases outside the gene matches. The V gene's germline CDR1 is SGHRS and CDR2 YFSETQ. CDR3 length equals 15 residues. Here the CDR3 reads CASSPGLAGGVEQYF. The CDR3 DNA reads as TGCGCCAGCAGCCCGGGACTAGCGGGGGGAGTGGAGCAGTACTTC.

The gene calls are TRBV4-1 and TRBJ1-2, with TRBD1 matching over 9 bases. This CDR3 has 16 residues. Per the germline V gene, CDR1 is MGHRA and CDR2 is YSYEKL. The trim removed 4 bases at V and 6 bases at J, leaving 12 bases unmatched. For the CDR3, the DNA is TGCGCCAGCAGCCTCATGGGAGGACAGGGGAGAGATGGCTACACCTTC. Its protein product is CASSLMGGQGRDGYTF.

The chain couples TRBV5-1 to TRBJ1-4; no reliable D call. Germline values: CDR1 SGHRS, CDR2 YFSETQ. This CDR3 has 15 amino acids. V dropped 0 bases and J dropped 8 bases, with 14 bases sitting between them. CDR3 in amino acids: CASSLDSRVWEKLFF. CDR3 DNA: TGCGCCAGCAGCTTGGATTCCCGGGTGTGGGAAAAACTGTTTTTT.

The V call is TRBV28, the J call TRBJ1-2, with a tentative D call TRBD1 (6 bases). V lost 7 bases, J lost 3 bases, and 9 bases lay in between. The CDR3 consists of 12 residues. Germline CDR1 is MDHEN and CDR2 is SYDVKM. The CDR3 protein is CASNSGDYGYTF. For the CDR3, the DNA is TGTGCCAGCAACTCAGGGGACTATGGCTACACCTTC.

V usage is TRBV5-1 and J usage is TRBJ2-5; D gene ambiguous. Per germline, CDR1 SGHRS and CDR2 YFSETQ. V was pared by 2 bases and J by 2 bases, with 16 bases between. The CDR3 covers 16 residues. In DNA form, the CDR3 reads TGCGCCAGCAGCTTAACACGTCCAGGCATACAAGAGACCCAGTACTTC. It yields the protein CASSLTRPGIQETQYF.

The chain carries TRBV29-1 and TRBJ2-3; D gene unclear. The CDR3 has 12 amino acids. Germline V gene sequence: CDR1 SQVTM, CDR2 ANQGSEA. V lost 7 bases and J 3 bases, leaving 11 bases between the germline ends. CDR3 sequence (DNA): TGCAGCGCTGCCGACCCAACAGATACGCAGTATTTT. Protein sequence: CSAADPTDTQYF.

This clone has just a few counts. V gene TRBV10-3 combines with J gene TRBJ1-4, with D unclear. Germline assignment: CDR1 ENHRY and CDR2 SYGVKD. There are 15 residues in the CDR3. The ends were cut back, 3 bases at V and 0 bases at J, with 8 bases in the middle. CDR3 sequence: CAISDMSSTNEKLFF. CDR3 DNA: TGTGCCATCAGTGATATGAGCTCAACTAATGAAAAACTGTTTTTT.

This clone was seen a single time. This CDR3 is CASSWAPQGGDTQYF. In DNA form, the CDR3 reads TGTGCCAGCAGCTGGGCCCCACAGGGAGGAGATACGCAGTATTTT. The J gene is TRBJ2-3, the V gene TRBV5-8; D could derive from TRBD1 or TRBD2 (6 bases each). Germline V gene sequence: CDR1 SGHTS, CDR2 YDEGEE. The V end lost 3 bases, the J end lost 5 bases, and 16 bases lay between the germline ends. CDR3 length: 15 amino acids.

V is TRBV21-1 and J is TRBJ2-3; TRBD2, the table's D call, was not compared with the DNA. TRBV21-1 is a pseudogene segment. This CDR3 region has 18 residues. CDR3 protein: CASSKIGDSSASTDTQYF. CDR3 nucleotides: TGTGCCAGCAGCAAAATCGGGGACTCCTCCGCTAGCACAGATACGCAGTATTTT.

A few counts support this clone. This specimen includes other DNA sequences encoding the same CDR3. V gene TRBV5-1 combines with J gene TRBJ1-1; D gene unclear. CDR3 length equals 13 residues. The V end lost 1 base, the J end lost 1 base, and 5 bases lay between the germline ends. Germline CDR1 SGHRS, CDR2 YFSETQ. DNA of the CDR3: TGCGCCAGCAGCTTGCAAGAGAACACTGAAGCTTTCTTT. As protein: CASSLQENTEAFF.

The chain employs TRBV7-9 and TRBJ1-2; no clear D. Germline loops: CDR1 SEHNR, CDR2 FQNEAQ (reference sequence). V lost 1 base, J lost 2 bases, and 8 bases lay in between. The CDR3 runs to 14 residues. CDR3 sequence: CASSLGRINYGYTF. CDR3 bases: TGTGCCAGCAGCTTAGGCAGGATCAACTATGGCTACACCTTC.

This sequence joins TRBV11-2 and TRBJ2-2; 11 nucleotides match TRBD1. This CDR3 has 16 amino acids. Germline V gene lookup returns CDR1 SGHAT and CDR2 FQNNGV. The trim removed 3 bases at V and 5 bases at J, leaving 5 bases unmatched. The CDR3 spells CASSFGQGAYTGELFF. CDR3 bases: TGTGCCAGCAGCTTTGGACAGGGGGCTTATACCGGGGAGCTGTTTTTT.

V usage is TRBV6-5 and J usage is TRBJ1-1; weak D call: TRBD1 (5 bases). Germline assignment: CDR1 MNHEY and CDR2 SVGAGI. The CDR3 spans 13 residues. Trimming cost V 5 bases and J 1 base, with 8 bases left between them. The CDR3 bases are TGTGCCAGCAGTGACAGCCCGAACACTGAAGCTTTCTTT. Encoded protein: CASSDSPNTEAFF.

This clone appeared a few times. The J gene is TRBJ2-7, the V gene TRBV28; tentatively, D is TRBD1 (6 bases). The CDR3 covers 19 residues. Germline loops: CDR1 MDHEN, CDR2 SYDVKM. V lost 1 base, J lost 2 bases, and 24 bases lay in between. The CDR3 DNA reads as TGTGCCAGCAGTTTATTTAGTCGAGGACAGAGCATAACTACCTACGAGCAGTACTTC. It yields the protein CASSLFSRGQSITTYEQYF.

This rearrangement joins TRBV11-2 to TRBJ1-1, with a possible D match to TRBD1 (5 bases). The germline CDR1 and CDR2 sequences are SGHAT and FQNNGV. This CDR3 is 14 amino acids long. Trimming removed 0 bases from V and 9 bases from J, with 14 bases in between. This CDR3 reads CASSLELRGGKAFF. CDR3 coding DNA: TGTGCCAGCAGCTTAGAGTTGCGGGGGGGTAAAGCTTTCTTT.

In regard to this clone: The same CDR3 arises from other DNA sequences in this sample as well. V usage is TRBV5-1 and J usage is TRBJ1-3; no clear D. This CDR3 region has 14 residues. From germline, CDR1 is SGHRS and CDR2 YFSETQ. With 4 bases removed from V and 0 bases from J, the gap between germline ends came to 8 bases. Here the CDR3 reads CASSPGGSGNTIYF. The CDR3 DNA reads as TGCGCCAGCAGCCCCGGCGGCTCTGGAAACACCATATATTTT. The full variable domain, with the rest looked up from reference TRBV5-1 and TRBJ1-3, is KAGVTQTPRYLIKTRGQQVTLSCSPISGHRSVSWYQQTPGQGLQFLFEYFSETQRNKGNFPGRFSGRQFSNSRSEMNVSTLELGDSALYLCASSPGGSGNTIYFGEGSWLTVV.

This rearrangement joins TRBV7-3 to TRBJ2-7; 7 nucleotides match TRBD1. The germline V gene encodes CDR1 SGHTA and CDR2 FQGTGA. The ends lost 5 bases at V and 5 bases at J; junction bases unmatched: 6. CDR3 size: 13 residues. CDR3 DNA sequence: TGTGCCAGCAGCGTGATACAGGGGAACGAGCAGTACTTC. Translation gives CASSVIQGNEQYF.

The rearrangement uses TRBV10-3 and TRBJ2-2; 10 bases line up with TRBD1. The V gene's germline CDR1 is ENHRY and CDR2 SYGVKD. V shed 11 bases, J shed 4 bases, and the junction held 4 bases outside the gene matches. CDR3 length: 13 amino acids. The CDR3 DNA sequence: TGTGCCGCACGGACAGGGGGCACCGGGGAGCTGTTTTTT. It encodes CAARTGGTGELFF.

The CDR3 region has the DNA TGTGCCAGCAGTTACTCGGGACTCTCCAATGAGCAGTTCTTC. Its protein product is CASSYSGLSNEQFF. The gene calls are TRBV6-6 and TRBJ2-1; D may be TRBD2 (6 bases). CDR3 length: 14 amino acids. V was clipped by 0 bases and J by 6 bases, with 9 bases between them. The germline V gene encodes CDR1 MNHNY and CDR2 SVGAGI (reference sequence).

This chain connects TRBV27 to TRBJ1-4; possible D gene TRBD1, 5 bases. Between the trimmed V and J ends, which lost 8 bases and 7 bases, there was a span of 17 bases. The CDR3 runs to 14 residues. CDR1 is MNHEY and CDR2 is SMNVEV in the germline V gene (reference sequence). This chain's CDR3 is CASGIGGVFEKLFF. CDR3 bases: TGTGCCAGCGGAATCGGGGGGGTGTTTGAAAAACTGTTTTTT.

The chain carries TRBV5-1 and TRBJ1-1; D not resolved. Trimming removed 4 bases from V and 0 bases from J, with 10 bases in between. The CDR3 spans 14 residues. Germline V gene lookup returns CDR1 SGHRS and CDR2 YFSETQ. In DNA, the CDR3 is TGCGCCAGCAGCCAGTCAGCAATGAACACTGAAGCTTTCTTT. Its protein product is CASSQSAMNTEAFF.

This clone showed up many times. The chain couples TRBV18 to TRBJ1-2; 7 bases match TRBD1. The trim removed 3 bases at V and 3 bases at J, leaving 7 bases unmatched. CDR3 size: 15 residues. Germline CDR1 reads KGHSH; CDR2 reads LQKENI. The chain's CDR3 is CASSPPQTGHYGYTF. The CDR3 nucleotides read TGTGCCAGCTCACCCCCCCAGACAGGGCACTATGGCTACACCTTC.

This clone has a single count. The genes are TRBV6-1 and TRBJ2-3; 7 nucleotides align to TRBD1. This CDR3 has 18 amino acids. Germline V gives CDR1 MNHNS, CDR2 SASEGT. The J segment lost 3 bases and the V segment lost 2 bases, leaving 14 bases of the junction unmatched. The CDR3 region has the DNA TGTGCCAGCAGTGAACTCGTAAGGGGGCCAGGGTGGACAGATACGCAGTATTTT. The encoded protein is CASSELVRGPGWTDTQYF.

The chain has TRBV11-3 and TRBJ2-1; 8 bases map to TRBD2. Germline trimming cut 4 bases from V and 9 bases from J; bases unmatched to any gene: 5. From germline, CDR1 is SGHNT and CDR2 YENEEA. This CDR3 spans 13 amino acids. The CDR3 DNA reads TGTGCCAGCAGCTACGGGACTAGAGGTGAGCAGTTCTTC. Translation gives CASSYGTRGEQFF.

The sample holds one count of this clone. This rearrangement joins TRBV7-2 to TRBJ2-1; 14 bases are a match to TRBD2. The CDR3 length is 19 residues. Trimming removed 3 bases from V and 0 bases from J; junction bases left unmatched: 7. Germline values: CDR1 SGHTA, CDR2 FQGNSA. CDR3 amino acids: CASSFPGLAGASSYNEQFF. Here the CDR3 DNA reads TGTGCCAGCAGCTTCCCGGGACTAGCGGGGGCGAGCTCCTACAATGAGCAGTTCTTC.

The rearrangement links TRBV12-5 to TRBJ2-7; a weak D match, TRBD1 (6 bases). The ends were cut back, 0 bases at V and 1 base at J, with 10 bases in the middle. The germline V gene has CDR1 LGHNT and CDR2 FRNRAP. The CDR3 has 15 residues. The CDR3 loop is CASGLVRGQSYEQYF. The CDR3 DNA sequence: TGTGCTAGTGGTTTGGTACGGGGACAATCCTACGAGCAGTACTTC. Looking up the rest from reference TRBV12-5 and TRBJ2-7 gives the full variable domain: DARVTQTPRHKVTEMGQEVTMRCQPILGHNTVFWYRQTMMQGLELLAYFRNRAPLDDSGMPKDRFSAEMPDATLATLKIQPSEPRDSAVYFCASGLVRGQSYEQYFGPGTRLTVT.

This clone was found once. The V and J genes are TRBV15 and TRBJ2-7, with a possible D match to TRBD1 (5 bases). The CDR3 is 16 residues long. V was clipped by 0 bases and J by 2 bases, with 14 bases between them. The germline V gene encodes CDR1 LNHNV and CDR2 YYDKDF (reference sequence). The CDR3 loop reads CATSRDRAGLAYEQYF. CDR3 in DNA: TGTGCCACCAGCAGAGATCGGGCAGGGTTAGCCTACGAGCAGTACTTC.

V gene TRBV7-2 combines with J gene TRBJ1-3; tentative D call: TRBD1 (5 bases). The CDR3 runs to 17 residues. Trimming cost V 1 base and J 2 bases, with 15 bases left between them. The germline gives CDR1 SGHTA, CDR2 FQGNSA. The DNA of the CDR3 is TGTGCCAGCAGCTTAGGGGGCGGGCAGGTCCCTGGAAACACCATATATTTT. Its protein product is CASSLGGGQVPGNTIYF.

J is TRBJ2-3 and V is TRBV5-1, with 8 nucleotides matching TRBD2. The CDR3 runs to 15 residues. The germline V gene has CDR1 SGHRS and CDR2 YFSETQ. V was clipped by 5 bases and J by 3 bases; unmatched bases: 8. The CDR3 protein is CASRREVQETDTQYF. CDR3 in DNA: TGCGCCAGCAGGCGGGAGGTCCAAGAAACAGATACGCAGTATTTT.

The V and J genes are TRBV11-2 and TRBJ2-7, with D unclear. CDR1 is SGHAT, CDR2 FQNNGV, per germline. The CDR3 loop spans 14 amino acids. Trimming shortened V by 6 bases and J by 6 bases, and 18 bases separated the two germline ends. CDR3 sequence reads: CASSPLVGAGEQYF. DNA of the CDR3: TGTGCCAGCAGTCCCCTAGTGGGCGCTGGCGAGCAGTACTTC.